The rows below give T cell receptor beta chains drawn from one sample of a study of blood T cell repertoires in COVID-19. TCRdb's table, derived via immunoSEQ multiplex PCR, lists solely in-frame clones and lacks some. The table lists 60,000 to 80,000 clones, 84% of them singletons. The sequencing input was peripheral blood. These receptors all stem from a man in his fifties with active COVID-19. The CDR3 runs from the conserved cysteine through the conserved F or W. A D gene is named only where the DNA matches it firmly. Some rows mark clone size as missing; the rest say once, few, many or name a class of expanded clone.

CDR3 DNA,CDR3 protein,J gene,V gene,clone size,D gene
TGTGCCAGCAGCTTGGATGGGACAATGCCCAATTCACCCCTCCACTTT,CASSLDGTMPNSPLHF,TRBJ1-6,TRBV5-8,NA,NA
TGCGCCAGCAGCCAGACCGGGGGGTACGAGCAGTACTTC,CASSQTGGYEQYF,TRBJ2-7,TRBV4-1,NA,TRBD2
TGTGCCAGTAGTCGCCGGGGGGAAGTCACTGAAGCTTTCTTT,CASSRRGEVTEAFF,TRBJ1-1,TRBV19,NA,NA
TGTGCCAGCACCCAACTTGGGGGGTTCTACGAGCAGTACTTC,CASTQLGGFYEQYF,TRBJ2-7,TRBV27,NA,NA
TGTGCCAGCAGTCTAGCGGTCCCCCCGAATACGCAGTATTTT,CASSLAVPPNTQYF,TRBJ2-3,TRBV6-5,NA,TRBD2
TGTGCCAGCAGCTTACCCTCCCACTACGCAAACTACGAGCAGTACTTC,CASSLPSHYANYEQYF,TRBJ2-7,TRBV11-2,NA,NA
TGCAGCGCCGGACAGGGGGCTTTCAATGAGCAGTTCTTC,CSAGQGAFNEQFF,TRBJ2-1,TRBV29-1,NA,TRBD1
TGTGCCAGCAGCTTAGTACTAGCGGGAGTTAACGAGCAGTACTTC,CASSLVLAGVNEQYF,TRBJ2-7,TRBV7-8,NA,TRBD2
TGTGCCAGCAGCCAGGCCTCTACCGGGGGCAATCAGCCCCAGCATTTT,CASSQASTGGNQPQHF,TRBJ1-5,TRBV4-2,few,NA
TGTGCCATCAGTGACACTTTTTACAATGAGCAGTTCTTC,CAISDTFYNEQFF,TRBJ2-1,TRBV10-3,NA,NA
TGCGCCAGCAGCTACCAGGGGAGTGGGGAAGAGACCCAGTACTTC,CASSYQGSGEETQYF,TRBJ2-5,TRBV5-1,NA,NA
TGTGCCAGCAGCTTGTTGGCCGAGCAGTACTTC,CASSLLAEQYF,TRBJ2-7,TRBV5-6,NA,NA
TGTGCCAGCAGTGGACAGGCTGGGATCGAGCAGTACTTC,CASSGQAGIEQYF,TRBJ2-7,TRBV2,NA,NA
TGTGCCTGGAGTGTAGCGGGAGGCAATCAGCCCCAGCATTTT,CAWSVAGGNQPQHF,TRBJ1-5,TRBV30,few,NA
TGCAGTGCTAGTCAGGGCCTAACGGTGTCGGAGACCCAGTACTTC,CSASQGLTVSETQYF,TRBJ2-5,TRBV20-1,NA,NA
TGCGCCAGCAGCGTTCAGGGGTCAGGGAATGAGCAGTTCTTC,CASSVQGSGNEQFF,TRBJ2-1,TRBV5-1,NA,NA
TGTGCCAGCAGTGAATCTAGTGGCCTCTACGAGCAGTACTTC,CASSESSGLYEQYF,TRBJ2-7,TRBV2,medium-sized,NA
TGTGCCAGCAGTCGGGAGTCCCACGAGCAGTACTTC,CASSRESHEQYF,TRBJ2-7,TRBV12-3/TRBV12-4,NA,NA
TGTGCCAGCAAGACAGCAGGGGAGTATAATTCACCCCTCCACTTT,CASKTAGEYNSPLHF,TRBJ1-6,TRBV6-5,NA,NA
TGTGCCAGTAGCTCGGACAGGGGCAATTCACCCCTCCACTTT,CASSSDRGNSPLHF,TRBJ1-6,TRBV19,NA,TRBD1
TGTGCCAGCGGGACAGGGGGCCTTGTTGGCCGGGAGCTGTTTTTT,CASGTGGLVGRELFF,TRBJ2-2,TRBV6-5,NA,TRBD1
TGCGCCAGCAGCCAAGAGGGTTTAGGGGCCCAGTACTTC,CASSQEGLGAQYF,TRBJ2-5,TRBV4-1,NA,NA
TGTGCCAGCAGCCCGGGGGGGGATAATTCACCCCTCCACTTT,CASSPGGDNSPLHF,TRBJ1-6,TRBV7-8,NA,NA
TGTGCCAGCAGCTCTAGTAGAGCTGGAAACACCATATATTTT,CASSSSRAGNTIYF,TRBJ1-3,TRBV5-6,NA,NA
TGTGCCAGCAGTAAGGGCCCGGCGGGAACGCAGTATTTT,CASSKGPAGTQYF,TRBJ2-3,TRBV6-6,once,NA
TGTGCCAGCAGTTACTCGAAGGGCGGGGGGAATTACAATGAGCAGTTCTTC,CASSYSKGGGNYNEQFF,TRBJ2-1,TRBV6-2/TRBV6-3,NA,TRBD2
TGCGCCAGCAGCCCGAAAACAGACTCTGGGGCCAACGTCCTGACTTTC,CASSPKTDSGANVLTF,TRBJ2-6,TRBV5-1,once,NA
TGCGCCAGCAGTGCCGGGACTAGGGGGGAGACCCAGTACTTC,CASSAGTRGETQYF,TRBJ2-5,TRBV5-1,NA,TRBD2
TGTGCCAGCAGCTTTAGGGGGGGCCGTGGCGGCACTGAAGCTTTCTTT,CASSFRGGRGGTEAFF,TRBJ1-1,TRBV7-2,few,NA
TGTGCCAGCAGCTATGGGAGTCAGTTAAATTCACCCCTCCACTTT,CASSYGSQLNSPLHF,TRBJ1-6,TRBV3-1/TRBV3-2,NA,NA
TGTGCCAGCAGTTTTTCCCCGACTTACGAGCAGTACTTC,CASSFSPTYEQYF,TRBJ2-7,TRBV27,once,NA
TGTGCCAGCAGCACCGGGACACCTAGAAACTATGGCTACACCTTC,CASSTGTPRNYGYTF,TRBJ1-2,TRBV6-6,once,NA
TGTGCCGGGAGCCGGGCGGTTGATGAAAAACTGTTTTTT,CAGSRAVDEKLFF,TRBJ1-4,TRBV18,NA,NA
TGTGCCATCGGGACTAGCTCCAATGAGCAGTTCTTC,CAIGTSSNEQFF,TRBJ2-1,TRBV7-9,NA,TRBD2
TGCGCCAGCAGCTTGAGCGGGGGGGCAGATACGCAGTATTTT,CASSLSGGADTQYF,TRBJ2-3,TRBV5-1,NA,TRBD2
TGTGCCAGCAGCCCGTATCGGGGGTATGGCTACACCTTC,CASSPYRGYGYTF,TRBJ1-2,TRBV14,NA,NA
TGTGCCAGCAGCGATAGACAGTCCTCTGGGGCCAACGTCCTGACTTTC,CASSDRQSSGANVLTF,TRBJ2-6,TRBV9,few,NA
TGTGCCACCAGTGACGCTGGGGCGGGAAACACCGGGGAGCTGTTTTTT,CATSDAGAGNTGELFF,TRBJ2-2,TRBV24-1,NA,NA
TGTGCCAGCTCACCGGGACAGCAAGGAGGAAACACCATATATTTT,CASSPGQQGGNTIYF,TRBJ1-3,TRBV18,once,TRBD1